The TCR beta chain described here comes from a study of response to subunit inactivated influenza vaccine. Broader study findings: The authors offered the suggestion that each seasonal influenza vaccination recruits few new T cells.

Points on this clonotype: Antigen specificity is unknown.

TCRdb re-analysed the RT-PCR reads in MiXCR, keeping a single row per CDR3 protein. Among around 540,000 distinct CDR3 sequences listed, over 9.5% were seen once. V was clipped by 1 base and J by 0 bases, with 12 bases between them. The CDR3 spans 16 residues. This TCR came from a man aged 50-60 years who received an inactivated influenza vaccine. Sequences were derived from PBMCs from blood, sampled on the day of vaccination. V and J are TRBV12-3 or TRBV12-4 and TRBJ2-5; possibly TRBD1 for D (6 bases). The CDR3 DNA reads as TGTGCCAGCAGTTTAGGGCAGGGGCTTCACCAAGAGACCCAGTACTTC. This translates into CASSLGQGLHQETQYF.